A single sample is the source of the 27 T cell receptor beta chains below, sequenced in a study of vaccination and CD4 T cells after COVID-19. Treatment in this sample: 10-day PBMC culture with coronavirus spike peptide pools or control peptides (ViraFEST assay). Sequencing of the DNA from cultured CD4+ T cells was carried out with the Oncomine TCR Beta short-read assay. TCRdb independently ran MiXCR on the PCR reads; one entry per CDR3 protein. The sample yields 7,500 or so distinct CDR3 sequences, around 79% seen once. For these TCRs, the target antigens are not known. Material: CD4+ T cells from blood, cultured in vitro. These receptors all come from a human donor who had recovered from COVID-19.

This chain joins TRBV7-2 and TRBJ2-7; D remains unclear. CDR1 and CDR2 (germline): SGHTA, FQGNSA. V lost 5 bases to trimming and J lost 7 bases, with 15 bases between them. The CDR3 is 13 amino acids. CDR3 in DNA: TGTGCCAGCAGCCCATCCCGCGAAGGGGAGCAGTACTTC. Translating gives CASSPSREGEQYF.

The chain combines TRBV9 with TRBJ1-2; tentatively, D is TRBD1 (5 bases). The CDR3 is 14 amino acids. Germline-derived CDR1 and CDR2 are SGDLS and YYNGEE. Trimming removed 0 bases from V and 6 bases from J, with 12 bases in between. The CDR3 loop reads CASSVEGRTNGYTF. The CDR3 DNA is TGTGCCAGCAGCGTAGAAGGTAGGACAAATGGCTACACCTTC.

The table lists this clonotype with a count of one. The DNA of the CDR3 is TGTGCCAGCAGCTTAGCCGGGAGCTCCTACGAGCAGTACTTC. This sequence encodes CASSLAGSSYEQYF. The V call is TRBV7-6, the J call TRBJ2-7; D is perhaps TRBD2 (6 bases). Trimming took 0 bases from V and 0 from J, leaving 6 bases between them. The CDR3 is 14 residues long. Per the germline V gene, CDR1 is SGHVS and CDR2 is FNYEAQ.

This chain joins TRBV24-1 and TRBJ2-7, with D possibly matching TRBD1 (7 bases). Trimming removed 5 bases from V and 6 bases from J, with 19 bases in between. The CDR3 is 15 amino acids. Germline V lookup: CDR1 KGHDR, CDR2 SFDVKD. The DNA of the CDR3 is TGTGCCACCAGTGCCATGGACAGGAGGGTATCCGAGCAGTACTTC. Amino acid sequence: CATSAMDRRVSEQYF.

The J gene is TRBJ2-5, the V gene TRBV18; no clear D gene. CDR1 and CDR2 from the germline V gene are KGHSH and LQKENI. Trimming shortened V by 2 bases and J by 5 bases, and 6 bases separated the two germline ends. The CDR3 loop spans 12 amino acids. The CDR3 region is CASSPGVETQYF. CDR3 nucleotides: TGTGCCAGCTCACCAGGGGTGGAGACCCAGTACTTC.

The CDR3 coding sequence is TGCAGTGCTAGATCTCTGAGGCTTGGCTACACCTTC. Its protein product is CSARSLRLGYTF. The chain couples TRBV20-1 to TRBJ1-2, with unresolved D. Germline V gene lookup returns CDR1 DFQATT and CDR2 SNEGSKA (reference sequence). CDR3 length equals 12 residues. Trimming cost V 2 bases and J 7 bases, with 11 bases left between them.

The genes are TRBV6-2 or TRBV6-3 and TRBJ1-5; D is unclear. Trimming took off 4 bases at V and 6 bases at J, with 16 bases between the two ends. The germline V gene has CDR1 MNHEY and CDR2 SVGEGT. The CDR3 spans 15 residues. Here the CDR3 reads CASSSAAGAAQPQHF. The CDR3, as DNA: TGTGCCAGCAGTTCGGCCGCCGGTGCCGCTCAGCCCCAGCATTTT.

J is TRBJ1-5 and V is TRBV30, with 7 bases fitting TRBD1. CDR3 length: 14 residues. Germline V gene sequence: CDR1 GTSNPN, CDR2 SVGIG (reference sequence). The junction had 6 bases not matched to a gene; V was cut back by 2 bases and J by 5 bases. This CDR3 is CAWSTGTEYQPQHF. CDR3 coding DNA: TGTGCCTGGAGTACAGGGACAGAGTATCAGCCCCAGCATTTT.

Only a few counts were recorded for this clonotype. J is TRBJ2-4 and V is TRBV4-3, with 8 bases identical to TRBD1. Germline loops: CDR1 LGHNA, CDR2 YSLEER. The trim removed 0 bases at V and 7 bases at J, leaving 8 bases unmatched. The CDR3 is made up of 16 amino acids. For the CDR3, the DNA is TGCGCCAGCAGCCAAGATTGGGGGCCAGGGGGCAACATTCAGTACTTC. Translated, it gives CASSQDWGPGGNIQYF.

The chain has TRBV28 and TRBJ2-3; D gene uncertain. The CDR3 consists of 16 residues. The V gene lost 1 base and the J gene lost 8 bases, with 19 bases spanning the gap. Germline assignment: CDR1 MDHEN and CDR2 SYDVKM. The CDR3 loop is CASSLSPRGRSGTQYF. CDR3 DNA sequence: TGTGCCAGCAGTTTATCTCCCCGTGGGCGGTCGGGTACGCAGTATTTT.

CDR3 protein: CASSPNRGSDTQYF. The CDR3 nucleotides read TGTGCCAGCAGCCCCAATAGGGGGTCAGATACGCAGTATTTT. The rearrangement uses TRBV27 and TRBJ2-3; possibly TRBD1 for D (6 bases). The CDR3 covers 14 residues. Germline lookup yields CDR1 MNHEY and CDR2 SMNVEV (reference sequence). V was cut by 6 bases and J by 4 bases, with 14 bases left in between.

V usage is TRBV25-1 and J usage is TRBJ1-4; 7 bases are shared with TRBD1. J gave up 9 bases and V 3 bases, and 7 bases lay outside the gene matches. Germline V gene sequence: CDR1 MGHDK, CDR2 SYGVNS. The CDR3 contains 14 residues. The CDR3 region is CASSDPRTGQKLFF. The CDR3 nucleotides are TGTGCCAGCAGTGACCCCCGGACAGGCCAAAAACTGTTTTTT.

V is TRBV6-1 and J is TRBJ1-5; D might be TRBD1 (6 bases). This CDR3 has 17 residues. In germline, CDR1 is MNHNS, CDR2 SASEGT. With 6 bases removed from V and 0 bases from J, the gap between germline ends came to 18 bases. The CDR3 nucleotides read TGTGCCAGCAGCCCGGCTGCTAACAGGGTTAGCAATCAGCCCCAGCATTTT. Protein product: CASSPAANRVSNQPQHF.

This clonotype was counted a few times. The chain has TRBV19 and TRBJ2-1, with a weak D call TRBD2 (6 bases). V lost 3 bases to trimming and J lost 9 bases, with 9 bases between them. In germline, CDR1 is LNHDA, CDR2 SQIVND (reference sequence). The CDR3 runs to 12 residues. The CDR3 here is CASSIGGTEQFF. CDR3 DNA sequence: TGTGCCAGTAGTATCGGGGGAACTGAGCAGTTCTTC.

The rearrangement joins TRBV28 to TRBJ2-5; no firm D call. Trimming took off 1 base at V and 1 base at J, with 7 bases between the two ends. The CDR3 extends over 14 amino acids. CDR1 MDHEN and CDR2 SYDVKM come from the germline V gene. The CDR3 sequence: CASSLSAAQETQYF. In DNA form, the CDR3 reads TGTGCCAGCAGTTTATCAGCAGCCCAAGAGACCCAGTACTTC.

The rearrangement joins TRBV4-3 to TRBJ1-6, with D tentatively TRBD1 (6 bases). Germline V gene sequence: CDR1 LGHNA, CDR2 YSLEER. The CDR3 spans 17 residues. Trimming took 0 bases from V and 10 from J, leaving 19 bases between them. The CDR3 DNA is TGCGCCAGCAGCCAAGATGCGGGACACCGGAGAGGATCACCCCTCCACTTT. This sequence encodes CASSQDAGHRRGSPLHF.

The rearrangement links TRBV6-1 to TRBJ1-2; TRBD1 might be the D (5 bases). Germline CDR1 and CDR2: MNHNS and SASEGT. V shed 7 bases and J shed 2 bases, with 11 bases lying between them. The CDR3 spans 13 residues. In DNA, the CDR3 is TGTGCCAGCACCACGGGGGGGAACTATGGCTACACCTTC. It specifies CASTTGGNYGYTF.

This sequence joins TRBV20-1 and TRBJ2-3; D is tentatively TRBD1 or TRBD2 (5 bases each). Looked up from germline, CDR1 is DFQATT and CDR2 is SNEGSKA (reference sequence). The CDR3 is 14 amino acids. Trimming took off 5 bases at V and 1 base at J, with 13 bases between the two ends. CDR3 sequence (DNA): TGCAGTGCTGGCCGGGACGGTCGCACAGATACGCAGTATTTT. It translates to CSAGRDGRTDTQYF.

The chain couples TRBV28 to TRBJ1-1; D remains unclear. The CDR3 extends over 12 amino acids. Germline CDR1 and CDR2: MDHEN and SYDVKM. V lost 6 bases and J 8 bases, leaving 13 bases between the germline ends. This CDR3 is CASSPWFWEAFF. Written as DNA, the CDR3 is TGTGCCAGCAGCCCCTGGTTCTGGGAAGCTTTCTTT.

This chain uses TRBV5-1 with TRBJ2-2, with no clear D. The V gene's germline CDR1 is SGHRS and CDR2 YFSETQ. Trimming shortened V by 0 bases and J by 2 bases, and 11 bases separated the two germline ends. The CDR3 contains 16 residues. CDR3 DNA sequence: TGCGCCAGCAGCTTGGGAGGCGTGAGAAACACCGGGGAGCTGTTTTTT. It is translated as CASSLGGVRNTGELFF.

The chain recombines TRBV2 with TRBJ2-3; no definite D call. CDR3 length equals 12 residues. The V gene lost 6 bases and the J gene lost 2 bases, with 6 bases spanning the gap. Germline CDR1 and CDR2: SNHLY and FYNNEI. The CDR3 DNA reads TGTGCCAGCAGCGGTTACACAGATACGCAGTATTTT. This codes for CASSGYTDTQYF.

The chain links TRBV20-1 to TRBJ2-7; 7 bases match TRBD1. Germline CDR1 and CDR2: DFQATT and SNEGSKA (reference sequence). The CDR3 length is 14 residues. The V gene end was trimmed by 3 bases and the J gene end by 1 base; junction bases not matched to a gene: 6. For the CDR3, the DNA is TGCAGTGCTAGTGACAGGGCGATTTCCTACGAGCAGTACTTC. Protein sequence: CSASDRAISYEQYF.

The chain combines TRBV12-3 or TRBV12-4 with TRBJ1-5, with D tentatively TRBD1 (6 bases). This CDR3 is 15 amino acids long. The germline V and J ends were trimmed by 3 bases and 1 base, with 10 bases remaining between them. This CDR3 reads CASSLDSISNQPQHF. The CDR3 coding sequence is TGTGCCAGCAGTTTGGACAGTATCAGCAATCAGCCCCAGCATTTT.

This clonotype has just a few counts. The genes are TRBV27 and TRBJ1-2; weak D call: TRBD1 (5 bases). Germline V gene data show CDR1 as MNHEY and CDR2 as SMNVEV (reference sequence). The CDR3 has 14 amino acids. Trimming stripped 2 bases from V and 8 bases from J, with 15 bases between. DNA for the CDR3: TGTGCCAGCAGTTTACTTTCAGGGTCGGGGGGCTACACCTTC. This sequence encodes CASSLLSGSGGYTF.

V usage is TRBV20-1 and J usage is TRBJ1-2, with D uncertain. The V and J ends lost 6 bases and 8 bases respectively, with 13 bases between them. The germline CDR1 and CDR2 sequences are DFQATT and SNEGSKA (reference sequence). The CDR3 contains 11 residues. The CDR3 DNA is TGCAGTGCCCTGACGTCGCGAGGCTACACCTTC. This codes for CSALTSRGYTF.

The genes are TRBV19 and TRBJ1-2; no definite D call. Trimming took off 6 bases at V and 7 bases at J, with 15 bases between the two ends. The CDR3 has 13 amino acids. Germline V gene data show CDR1 as LNHDA and CDR2 as SQIVND (reference sequence). The CDR3 is CASSGTLVGGYTF. CDR3 nucleotide sequence: TGTGCCAGTAGCGGAACCCTGGTGGGTGGCTACACCTTC.

This chain connects TRBV12-3 or TRBV12-4 to TRBJ1-1; possibly TRBD1 for D (6 bases). CDR3 length: 15 amino acids. V dropped 2 bases and J dropped 4 bases, with 14 bases sitting between them. The DNA of the CDR3 is TGTGCCAGCAGTTTAATGGGGGGCGCGGGCACTGAAGCTTTCTTT. As protein: CASSLMGGAGTEAFF.